This is a list of T cell receptor beta chains from one sample in a study of blood T cell repertoires in COVID-19. Data came from immunoSEQ multiplex PCR; TCRdb stores just in-frame clones and leaves some out. Of about 150,000 clones listed, around 84% were seen once; the top ten hold 1.5% to 2%. Source material: peripheral blood. These receptors were obtained from an elderly man with acute or convalescent COVID-19. Each CDR3 is given with its conserved first and last residue. The order of the fields is clone size, J gene, D gene, V gene, CDR3 DNA, CDR3 protein. The D gene is left open where the match is weak. The size field is filled for only some rows; it gives once, few, many or a size class.

>few|TRBJ2-7|TRBD1|TRBV6-6
TGTGCCACCGGGGACAGTTGGGGGTACGAGCAGTACTTC
CATGDSWGYEQYF
>.|TRBJ2-4|.|TRBV6-5
TGTGCCAGCAGCCAAGGGCAGGGCGTACAAAACATTCAGTACTTC
CASSQGQGVQNIQYF
>few|TRBJ1-1|.|TRBV2
TGTGCCAGCAGGAACCGGGGGAACACTGAAGCTTTCTTT
CASRNRGNTEAFF
>few|TRBJ1-4|.|TRBV28
TGTGCCAGCAGTTTCTTCACAGGGACTAATGAAAAACTGTTTTTT
CASSFFTGTNEKLFF
>.|TRBJ2-2|.|TRBV7-9
TGTGCCAGCAGCTGGACAGTGATGAACACCGGGGAGCTGTTTTTT
CASSWTVMNTGELFF
>.|TRBJ1-1|.|TRBV15
TGTGCCACCAGCTCCCGACACCTGAACACTGAAGCTTTCTTT
CATSSRHLNTEAFF
>.|TRBJ2-2|.|TRBV24-1
TGTGCCACACCAGACTCCTGCCCGAACACCGGGGAGCTGTTTTTT
CATPDSCPNTGELFF
>.|TRBJ2-3|TRBD1|TRBV30
TGTGCCTGGGGACCAGGGGGTCCAGATACGCAGTATTTT
CAWGPGGPDTQYF
>.|TRBJ1-2|.|TRBV3-1/TRBV3-2
TGTGCCAGCAGACTCTCGGCAGGGGTCGACCGCTATGGCTACACCTTC
CASRLSAGVDRYGYTF
>.|TRBJ2-2|.|TRBV11-3
TGTGCCAGCAGCTTAGTGAACGGCGGCGGGGAGCTGTTTTTT
CASSLVNGGGELFF
>few|TRBJ2-7|TRBD2|TRBV19
TGTGCCAGTAGTATGGTTAGCGGGGTGTTTAACGAGCAGTACTTC
CASSMVSGVFNEQYF
>once|TRBJ2-5|TRBD2|TRBV5-1
TGCGCCACCAAGCGGGGGGACGGAGAGACCCAGTACTTC
CATKRGDGETQYF